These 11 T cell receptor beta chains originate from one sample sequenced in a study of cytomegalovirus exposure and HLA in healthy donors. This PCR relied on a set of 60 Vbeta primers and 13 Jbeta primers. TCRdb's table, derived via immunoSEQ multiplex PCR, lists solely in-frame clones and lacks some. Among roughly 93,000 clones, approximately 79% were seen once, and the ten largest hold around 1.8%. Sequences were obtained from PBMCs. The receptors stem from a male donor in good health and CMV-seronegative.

In nucleotides, the CDR3 is TGTGCCAGCAGCTTAGCAGGAGCAGGGATGGGCGAGCAGTACTTC. As protein: CASSLAGAGMGEQYF. The J gene is TRBJ2-7, the V gene TRBV7-2, with D possibly TRBD1 on 5 matching bases. This CDR3 comprises 15 residues. V gave up 0 bases and J gave up 6 bases, with 15 bases separating them. Germline V gene data show CDR1 as SGHTA and CDR2 as FQGNSA.

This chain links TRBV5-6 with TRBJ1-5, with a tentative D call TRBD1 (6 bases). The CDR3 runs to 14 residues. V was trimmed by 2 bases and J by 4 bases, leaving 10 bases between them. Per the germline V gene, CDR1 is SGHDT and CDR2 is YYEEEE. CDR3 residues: CASSFGRGNQPQHF. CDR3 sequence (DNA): TGTGCCAGCAGCTTTGGCAGGGGTAATCAGCCCCAGCATTTT.

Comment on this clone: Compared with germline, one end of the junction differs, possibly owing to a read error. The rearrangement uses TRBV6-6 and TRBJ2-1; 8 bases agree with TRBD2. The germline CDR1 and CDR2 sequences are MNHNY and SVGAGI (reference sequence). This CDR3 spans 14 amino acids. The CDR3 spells CASSYANPGRAGVF. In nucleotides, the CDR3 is TGTGCCAGCAGTTACGCCAATCCGGGACGAGCGGGAGTCTTC.

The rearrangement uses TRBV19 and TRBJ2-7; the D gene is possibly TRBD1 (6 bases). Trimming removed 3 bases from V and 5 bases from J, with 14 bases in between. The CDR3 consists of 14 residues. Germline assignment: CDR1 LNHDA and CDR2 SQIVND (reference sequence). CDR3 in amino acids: CASSILNRVDEQYF. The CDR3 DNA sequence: TGTGCCAGTAGTATTCTTAACAGGGTCGACGAGCAGTACTTC.

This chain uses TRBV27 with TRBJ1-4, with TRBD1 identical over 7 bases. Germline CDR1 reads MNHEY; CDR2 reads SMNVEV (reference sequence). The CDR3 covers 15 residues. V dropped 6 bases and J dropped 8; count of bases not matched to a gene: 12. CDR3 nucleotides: TGTGCCAGCAGCTTCCACAGGGGTGCAGCCGAAAAACTGTTTTTT. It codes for CASSFHRGAAEKLFF. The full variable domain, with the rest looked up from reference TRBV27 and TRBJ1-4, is EAQVTQNPRYLITVTGKKLTVTCSQNMNHEYMSWYRQDPGLGLRQIYYSMNVEVTDKGDVPEGYKVSRKEKRNFPLILESPSPNQTSLYFCASSFHRGAAEKLFFGSGTQLSVL.

Here the CDR3 DNA reads TGTGCCAGCAGCTCCGTGGCGGGAGGGGGGGGAGATACGCAGTATTTT. Its protein product is CASSSVAGGGGDTQYF. This chain uses TRBV11-2 with TRBJ2-3; 9 positions agree with TRBD2. V was pared by 4 bases and J by 5 bases, with 10 bases of the junction left unmatched. This CDR3 contains 16 residues. Germline V gene data show CDR1 as SGHAT and CDR2 as FQNNGV.

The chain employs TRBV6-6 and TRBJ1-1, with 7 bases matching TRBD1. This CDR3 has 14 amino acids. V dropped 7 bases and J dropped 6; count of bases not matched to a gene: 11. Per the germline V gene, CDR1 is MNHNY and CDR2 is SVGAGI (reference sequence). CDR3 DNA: TGTGCCAGCACCCCGGACACAGGGGTTCCTGAAGCTTTCTTT. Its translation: CASTPDTGVPEAFF.

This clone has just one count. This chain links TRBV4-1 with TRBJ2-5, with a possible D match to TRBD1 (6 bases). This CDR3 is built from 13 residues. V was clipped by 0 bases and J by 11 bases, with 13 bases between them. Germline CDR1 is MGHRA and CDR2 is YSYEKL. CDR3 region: CASSQEVTGQQYF. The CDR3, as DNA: TGCGCCAGCAGCCAAGAGGTGACAGGACAGCAGTACTTC.

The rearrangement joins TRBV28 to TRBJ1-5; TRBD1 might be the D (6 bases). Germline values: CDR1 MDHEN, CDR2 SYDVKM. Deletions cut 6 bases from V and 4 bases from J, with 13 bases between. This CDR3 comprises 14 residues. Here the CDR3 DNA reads TGTGCCAGCAGACAGGGACGGGGTAATCAGCCCCAGCATTTT. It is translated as CASRQGRGNQPQHF.

CDR3 coding DNA: TGTGCCGCCGCAAAGACAGGGATCGCAGATACGCAGTATTTT. This translates into CAAAKTGIADTQYF. This chain links TRBV10-3 with TRBJ2-3; 7 nucleotides align to TRBD1. The CDR3 loop spans 14 amino acids. J was trimmed by 4 bases and V by 11 bases; bases with no gene match: 12. CDR1 and CDR2 from the germline V gene are ENHRY and SYGVKD.

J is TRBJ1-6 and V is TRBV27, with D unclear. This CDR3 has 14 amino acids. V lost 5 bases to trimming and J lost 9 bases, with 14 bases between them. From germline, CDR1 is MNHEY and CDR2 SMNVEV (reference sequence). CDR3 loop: CASSPASMSSPLHF. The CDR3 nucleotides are TGTGCCAGCAGTCCTGCAAGTATGAGTTCACCCCTCCACTTT.